This entry concerns a single TCR beta chain. The target of this receptor is not known. The record has no base qualities; no much larger clone is one base away. To prepare the library, 5' RACE was applied. Reads for this sample came from an Illumina HiSeq 2500. A second roughly 6 to 12 cycle PCR used a sample-barcoded 5' primer and a J-beta primer mix. A unique molecular identifier was introduced onto each TCR beta cDNA molecule by a template-switch 5' adaptor carrying 12 random nucleotides. Each sample yielded at least 2.5 million CDR3-containing paired-end reads. The Mint cDNA synthesis kit, primed by a TRBC-specific oligonucleotide, was used to synthesize first-strand cDNA from all RNA. All cDNA was treated with uracil-DNA glycosylase and then went through a first 18-cycle PCR with the universal primers M1SS and BC2_uni_R. Per the source publication's procedure: Normalization of each sample was performed by random selection of 1 million high-quality reads, each carrying a distinct molecular identifier. Reads sharing molecular identifiers were discarded rather than binned into consensus sequences. CDR3 identification, clonotype clustering and error correction used MiTCR with a Q25 quality threshold and the strictest error-elimination algorithm. A nonparametric unseen species model with Euler transformation was used to estimate lower-bound total TCR beta diversity. Using fastp trimming at Q25 and MiXCR clonotype assembly, TCRdb reanalyzed the public sequencing data and kept in-frame beta chains. Records with the same CDR3 protein are collapsed into one entry carrying the most frequent genes and DNA. TCRdb's processing, not the authors', yielded these V and J calls. Within this sample are roughly 1.4 million distinct CDR3 sequences, with 59% of them counted one time only. The top ten constitute 5% to 7% of the sample.

The sample comes from a study of blood T cells in healthy people across ages (dated by TCRdb to the mid-2010s). Regarding the research as a whole: In model experiments, roughly one uniquely barcoded TCR beta cDNA molecule per two T cells was captured by template switching. Age-related changes in TCR beta repertoire diversity were measured in the study by deep sequencing normalized with unique cDNA molecular identifiers. Donors were grouped into four age groups: young (average 16 years), middle-aged (39), aged (around 62) and long-lived (around 80). To avoid experimental bias, donors of different ages were randomly spread across the sequencing lanes. Two additional independent replicas of 1 million unique cDNA reads from the same blood draw were analyzed for two donors (one aged 18 to 29 and one aged 80 or older).

The 40 or so donors, aged about 6 to 95 years, were systemically healthy Caucasian individuals from Russia. Each donor gave around 9.8 milliliters of peripheral blood, collected into EDTA-treated Vacutainer tubes. PBMCs were isolated by Ficoll-Paque density-gradient centrifugation, with at least 7 million obtained per sample. Total RNA was extracted from PBMCs with Trizol reagent, with at least 6 micrograms obtained per sample. The percentages of naive CD45RAhigh/CD27high T cells were determined by flow cytometry on a PBMC aliquot from every donor. From the cysteine up to the phenylalanine, the CDR3 has a length of 17 residues. The DNA shown is the 51-base CDR3, in frame from base 1. Trimmed from V: 7 bases; trimmed from J: 0 bases; junction bases lacking a gene match: 14. The germline V gene encodes CDR1 SQVTM and CDR2 ANQGSEA. Points the paper makes about the study in general: Estimates of total diversity from one million sequenced T cells were regarded as lower bounds and underestimates. As age increased, observed TCR beta diversity per million T cells dropped in a roughly linear way, and a significant reduction was already evident by age 40. Compared with the aged group, more naive CD4+ T cells, fewer expanded clones and increased TCR diversity were shown by the long-lived group, suggesting age selection. The CMV infection status of donors was not known, potentially confounding age-related changes in expanded clonotypes. Observed TCR beta diversity correlated strongly with the percentage of naive T cells measured by flow cytometry. Bulk unsorted PBMC profiling prevented conclusive comparison of naive and antigen-experienced compartments.

The TCR comes from a man aged 18 to 30 in good health. The chain couples TRBV29-1 to TRBJ1-1; 10 bases in the junction line up with TRBD1. Sequencing was done on a sample of blood. The CDR3: CSARRGQGPRMNTEAFF. The sequenced DNA: TGCAGCGCTCGCCGGGGACAGGGGCCGCGCATGAACACTGAAGCTTTCTTT.